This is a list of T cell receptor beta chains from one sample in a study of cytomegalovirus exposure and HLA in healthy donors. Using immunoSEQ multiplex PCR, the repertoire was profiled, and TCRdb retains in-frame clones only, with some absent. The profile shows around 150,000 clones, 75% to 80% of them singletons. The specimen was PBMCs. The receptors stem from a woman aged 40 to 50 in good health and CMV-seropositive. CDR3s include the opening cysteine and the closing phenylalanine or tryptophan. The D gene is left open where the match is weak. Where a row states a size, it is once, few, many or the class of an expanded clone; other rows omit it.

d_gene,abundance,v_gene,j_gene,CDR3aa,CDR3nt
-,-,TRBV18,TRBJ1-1,CASSPRPGTEAFF,TGTGCCAGCTCACCACGACCGGGCACTGAAGCTTTCTTT
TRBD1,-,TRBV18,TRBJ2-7,CASSPRLQGGQYEQYF,TGTGCCAGCTCACCTAGACTACAGGGGGGACAATACGAGCAGTACTTC
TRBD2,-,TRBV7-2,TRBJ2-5,CASSLRDSGRGETQYF,TGTGCCAGCAGCTTAAGGGATAGCGGGAGAGGAGAGACCCAGTACTTC
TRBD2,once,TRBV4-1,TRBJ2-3,CASSHSGLAGSTDTQYF,TGCGCCAGCAGCCATTCCGGACTAGCGGGAAGCACAGATACGCAGTATTTT
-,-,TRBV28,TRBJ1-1,CASSFLVTEAFF,TGTGCCAGCAGTTTTCTCGTGACTGAAGCTTTCTTT
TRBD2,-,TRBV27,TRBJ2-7,CASSFLAGNTYEQYF,TGTGCCAGCAGTTTCCTAGCGGGAAATACCTACGAGCAGTACTTC
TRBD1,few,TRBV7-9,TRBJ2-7,CSSSLVRDSNSYEQYF,TGTTCCAGCAGCTTAGTTCGGGACAGCAACTCCTACGAGCAGTACTTC
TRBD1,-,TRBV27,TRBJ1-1,CASSGWDRDTEAFF,TGTGCCAGCAGTGGCTGGGACAGGGACACTGAAGCTTTCTTT
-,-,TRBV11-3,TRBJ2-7,CASSLGASIGDEQYF,TGTGCCAGCAGCTTAGGGGCTAGTATCGGGGACGAGCAGTACTTC
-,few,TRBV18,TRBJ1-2,CASSPEGSGYTF,TGTGCCAGCTCACCAGAGGGCTCTGGCTACACCTTC
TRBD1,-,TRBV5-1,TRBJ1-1,CASSSELQGVTEAFF,TGCGCCAGCAGCTCTGAGTTACAGGGGGTGACTGAAGCTTTCTTT
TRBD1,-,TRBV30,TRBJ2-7,CAWSRGPYEQYF,TGTGCCTGGAGTAGGGGGCCCTACGAGCAGTACTTC
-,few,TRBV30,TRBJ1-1,CAWSVGGDLGAFF,TGTGCCTGGAGTGTTGGGGGCGACCTTGGGGCTTTCTTT
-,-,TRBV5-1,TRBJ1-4,CASSLAGGAHEKLFF,TGCGCCAGCAGCTTGGCCGGGGGGGCCCATGAAAAACTGTTTTTT
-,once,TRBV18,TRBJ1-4,CASSPRQFATNEKLFF,TGTGCCAGCTCACCAAGACAGTTTGCAACTAATGAAAAACTGTTTTTT
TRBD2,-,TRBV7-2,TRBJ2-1,CASSLGTTPGNEQFF,TGTGCCAGCAGCCTTGGGACTACACCGGGCAATGAGCAGTTCTTC
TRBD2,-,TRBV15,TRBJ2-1,CATSRVGGAGGYNEQFF,TGTGCCACCAGCAGAGTCGGAGGGGCCGGGGGGTACAATGAGCAGTTCTTC
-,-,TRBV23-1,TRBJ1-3,CAISPSGSPGNTIYF,TGCGCCATTAGTCCCTCGGGGTCACCTGGAAACACCATATATTTT
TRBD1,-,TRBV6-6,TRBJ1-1,CASRSEQGAEAFF,TGTGCCAGCAGGTCAGAACAGGGGGCTGAAGCTTTCTTT
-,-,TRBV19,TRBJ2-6,CASSMAGTWSSGANVLTF,TGTGCCAGTAGTATGGCCGGGACATGGAGCTCTGGGGCCAACGTCCTGACTTTC
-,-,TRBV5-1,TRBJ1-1,CASSLDSRGTEAFF,TGCGCCAGCAGCTTGGATAGCAGAGGGACTGAAGCTTTCTTT
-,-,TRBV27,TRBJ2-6,CASRLLSNSGANVLTF,TGTGCCAGCAGGTTACTTAGCAACTCTGGGGCCAACGTCCTGACTTTC
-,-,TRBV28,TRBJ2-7,CASSPPGGRSRYEQYF,TGTGCCAGCAGTCCCCCTGGGGGGAGGTCCAGGTACGAGCAGTACTTC